The 10 T cell receptor beta chains listed next were all sequenced from one sample in a study of post-analysis software for immune sequencing data. Study findings and constraints: Patients used a handful of TRBV segments, including TRBV5-6, TRBV5-1 and TRBV20-1, more often than controls.

Their antigen targets remain unknown. Prepared TCR beta cDNA libraries contained unique molecular identifiers. TCRdb re-called the PCR reads through MiXCR, storing one row per CDR3 protein. The sample includes hundreds of thousands of distinct CDR3 sequences, over 45% of them seen just once. Sequencing was carried out using blood. The source is a girl aged 2 to 9 with multiple sclerosis.

V is TRBV29-1 and J is TRBJ2-1; the match to TRBD1 covers 9 bases. The CDR3 contains 14 residues. Germline V gives CDR1 SQVTM, CDR2 ANQGSEA. J lost 7 bases, V lost 4 bases, and 8 bases had no gene match. The CDR3 protein is CSVGLGTGTNEQFF. CDR3 bases: TGCAGCGTTGGTTTGGGGACAGGGACGAATGAGCAGTTCTTC.

The gene calls are TRBV12-3 or TRBV12-4 and TRBJ1-1, with D hard to call. Trimming stripped 2 bases from V and 1 base from J, with 8 bases between. This CDR3 has 14 residues. CDR3 DNA sequence: TGTGCCAGCAGTTTATATCGGGAGAACACTGAAGCTTTCTTT. Protein product: CASSLYRENTEAFF.

The rearrangement joins TRBV11-2 to TRBJ2-7; D could derive from TRBD1 or TRBD2 (5 bases each). Trimming removed 4 bases from V and 6 bases from J, with 16 bases in between. Germline CDR1 and CDR2: SGHAT and FQNNGV. This CDR3 spans 14 amino acids. The CDR3 DNA sequence: TGTGCCAGCAGCTGGGGCCTGGGACGTGGCGAGCAGTACTTC. Protein sequence: CASSWGLGRGEQYF.

The chain carries TRBV10-3 and TRBJ2-7; D unresolved. In germline, CDR1 is ENHRY, CDR2 SYGVKD. The V end lost 4 bases, the J end lost 6 bases, and 13 bases lay between the germline ends. This CDR3 spans 13 amino acids. The CDR3 protein is CAISGLSNGEQYF. The CDR3 DNA sequence: TGTGCCATCAGTGGACTCTCGAACGGCGAGCAGTACTTC.

V usage is TRBV7-2 and J usage is TRBJ2-3; D ambiguous. Germline V gene data show CDR1 as SGHTA and CDR2 as FQGNSA. V shed 5 bases and J shed 0 bases, with 9 bases lying between them. This CDR3 has 14 amino acids. In nucleotides, the CDR3 is TGTGCCAGCAGCCTCAGAATGAGCACAGATACGCAGTATTTT. This sequence encodes CASSLRMSTDTQYF.

V usage is TRBV6-1 and J usage is TRBJ1-2, with unresolved D. The CDR3 sequence is 15 residues long. Germline values: CDR1 MNHNS, CDR2 SASEGT. Trimming took off 5 bases at V and 0 bases at J, with 13 bases between the two ends. CDR3 sequence: CASSFQDGTNYGYTF. In DNA, the CDR3 is TGTGCCAGCAGTTTCCAGGACGGAACTAACTATGGCTACACCTTC.

This clonotype was recorded only once. V and J are TRBV7-2 and TRBJ1-5, with 7 bases aligning to TRBD1. Germline V gene sequence: CDR1 SGHTA, CDR2 FQGNSA. The trim removed 5 bases at V and 3 bases at J, leaving 10 bases unmatched. The CDR3 loop spans 16 amino acids. The CDR3 DNA reads TGTGCCAGCAGCCCCGAGGGGGCGATATCCAATCAGCCCCAGCATTTT. Encoded protein: CASSPEGAISNQPQHF.

The gene calls are TRBV27 and TRBJ1-2, with a weak D call TRBD1 (6 bases). Germline V CDR1 and CDR2: MNHEY, SMNVEV (reference sequence). V was cut by 3 bases and J by 5 bases, with 13 bases left in between. The CDR3 has 14 residues. CDR3 coding DNA: TGTGCCAGCAGTTTCGCGGGGGGCGCGTATGGCTACACCTTC. This sequence encodes CASSFAGGAYGYTF.

This chain uses TRBV5-1 with TRBJ2-1, with 7 nucleotides matching TRBD2. The CDR3 has 16 amino acids. V was pared by 3 bases and J by 2 bases, with 8 bases of the junction left unmatched. Germline V gene lookup returns CDR1 SGHRS and CDR2 YFSETQ. CDR3 residues: CASSSGGRGTYNEQFF. The DNA of the CDR3 is TGCGCCAGCAGCTCCGGCGGGAGAGGGACCTACAATGAGCAGTTCTTC.

As concerns this clonotype: Germline and junction disagree at one end, which may indicate a read error. The V gene is TRBV6-5, the J gene TRBJ2-5; the D gene is possibly TRBD1 (5 bases). Germline lookup yields CDR1 MNHEY and CDR2 SVGAGI. The CDR3 totals 14 residues. The CDR3 here is CANSYTGNQETQYF. The CDR3 DNA reads TGTGCCAACAGTTATACAGGAAACCAAGAGACCCAGTACTTC.